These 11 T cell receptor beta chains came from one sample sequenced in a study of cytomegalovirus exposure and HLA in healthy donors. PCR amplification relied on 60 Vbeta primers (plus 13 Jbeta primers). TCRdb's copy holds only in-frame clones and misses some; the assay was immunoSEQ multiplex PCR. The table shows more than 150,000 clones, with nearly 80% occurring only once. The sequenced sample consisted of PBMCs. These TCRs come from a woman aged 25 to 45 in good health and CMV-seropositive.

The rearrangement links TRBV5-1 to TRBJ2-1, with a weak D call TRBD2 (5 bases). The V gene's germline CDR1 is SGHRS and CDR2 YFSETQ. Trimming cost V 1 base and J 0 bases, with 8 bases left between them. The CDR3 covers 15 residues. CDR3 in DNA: TGCGCCAGCAGCTTGATGGCGGGCTCCTACAATGAGCAGTTCTTC. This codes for CASSLMAGSYNEQFF.

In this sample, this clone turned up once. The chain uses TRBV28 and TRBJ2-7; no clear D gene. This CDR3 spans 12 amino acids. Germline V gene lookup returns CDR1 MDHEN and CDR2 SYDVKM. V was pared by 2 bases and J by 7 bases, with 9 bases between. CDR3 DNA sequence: TGTGCCAGCAGTTTACAGGTTCGGGAGCAGTACTTC. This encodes CASSLQVREQYF.

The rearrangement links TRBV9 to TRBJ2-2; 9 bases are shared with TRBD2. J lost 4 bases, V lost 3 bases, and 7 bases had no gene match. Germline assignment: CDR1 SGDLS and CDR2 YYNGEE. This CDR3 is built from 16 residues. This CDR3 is CASSGGLATLTGELFF. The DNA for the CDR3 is TGTGCCAGCAGCGGGGGACTAGCCACCCTCACCGGGGAGCTGTTTTTT.

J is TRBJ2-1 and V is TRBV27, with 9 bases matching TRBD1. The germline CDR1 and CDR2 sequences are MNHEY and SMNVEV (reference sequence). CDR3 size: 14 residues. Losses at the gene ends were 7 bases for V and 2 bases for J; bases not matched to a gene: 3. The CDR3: CASTTGGAYNEQFF. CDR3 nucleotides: TGTGCCAGCACCACAGGGGGCGCCTACAATGAGCAGTTCTTC.

CDR3 amino acids: CASSYRGNQPQHF. The CDR3 region has the DNA TGTGCCAGCAGTTACCGGGGGAATCAGCCCCAGCATTTT. This sequence joins TRBV6-6 and TRBJ1-5; possible D gene TRBD1, 5 bases. There are 13 residues in the CDR3. CDR1 is MNHNY, CDR2 SVGAGI, per germline (reference sequence). V lost 2 bases, J lost 4 bases, and 6 bases lay in between.

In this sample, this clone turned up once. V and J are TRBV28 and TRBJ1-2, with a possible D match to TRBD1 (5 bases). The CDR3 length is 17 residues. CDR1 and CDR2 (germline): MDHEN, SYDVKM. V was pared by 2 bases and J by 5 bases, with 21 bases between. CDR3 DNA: TGTGCCAGCAGTTTAAATATTGGGGGGGACGATATTTATGGCTACACCTTC. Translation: CASSLNIGGDDIYGYTF.

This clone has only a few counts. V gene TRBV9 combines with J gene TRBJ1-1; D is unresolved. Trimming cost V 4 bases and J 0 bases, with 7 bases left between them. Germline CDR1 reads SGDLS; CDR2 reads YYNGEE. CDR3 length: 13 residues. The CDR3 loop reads CASSISMNTEAFF. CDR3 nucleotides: TGTGCCAGCAGCATTTCTATGAACACTGAAGCTTTCTTT.

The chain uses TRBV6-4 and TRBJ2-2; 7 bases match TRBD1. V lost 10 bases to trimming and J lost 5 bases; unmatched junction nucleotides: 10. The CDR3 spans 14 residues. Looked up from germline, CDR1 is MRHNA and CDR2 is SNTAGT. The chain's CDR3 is CATAADRVTGELFF. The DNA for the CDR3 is TGTGCCACGGCTGCCGACAGGGTAACCGGGGAGCTGTTTTTT.

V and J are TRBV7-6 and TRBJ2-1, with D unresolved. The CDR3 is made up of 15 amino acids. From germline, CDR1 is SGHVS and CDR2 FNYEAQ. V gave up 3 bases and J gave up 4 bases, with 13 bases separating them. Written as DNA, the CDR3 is TGTGCCAGCAGCTTTCCTCGCTCTAGGTACAATGAGCAGTTCTTC. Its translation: CASSFPRSRYNEQFF.

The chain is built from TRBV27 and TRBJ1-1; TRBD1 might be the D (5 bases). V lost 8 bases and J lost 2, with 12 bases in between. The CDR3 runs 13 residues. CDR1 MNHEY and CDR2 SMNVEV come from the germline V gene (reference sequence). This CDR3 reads CASWRGRNTEAFF. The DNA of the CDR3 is TGTGCCAGCTGGAGGGGCCGAAACACTGAAGCTTTCTTT.

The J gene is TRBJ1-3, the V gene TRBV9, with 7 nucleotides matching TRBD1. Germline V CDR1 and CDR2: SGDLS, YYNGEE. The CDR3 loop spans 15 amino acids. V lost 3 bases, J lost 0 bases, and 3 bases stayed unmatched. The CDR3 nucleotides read TGTGCCAGCAGCGGCTGGGACAGCTCTGGAAACACCATATATTTT. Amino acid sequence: CASSGWDSSGNTIYF.